These 22 T cell receptor beta chains were sequenced from one sample in a study of blood T cell repertoires in COVID-19. Using immunoSEQ multiplex PCR, the repertoire was profiled, and TCRdb retains in-frame clones only, with some absent. The top ten clones hold about 0.65% of a sample with about 260,000 clones, 88% of them seen once. Specimen: peripheral blood. The receptors here all came from a human donor in a cohort sampled during active COVID-19.

This sequence joins TRBV12-5 and TRBJ1-5; D gene uncertain. V gave up 4 bases and J gave up 3 bases, with 13 bases separating them. CDR3 size: 15 residues. CDR1 is LGHNT and CDR2 is FRNRAP in the germline V gene. The CDR3 region is CASGSQTEYNQPQHF. CDR3 DNA sequence: TGTGCTAGTGGTTCTCAGACTGAGTACAATCAGCCCCAGCATTTT.

This chain uses TRBV18 with TRBJ1-2, with 9 bases that match TRBD1. This CDR3 has 14 residues. After removal of 3 bases from V and 7 bases from J, the junction contained 6 bases not matched to a gene. Germline V lookup: CDR1 KGHSH, CDR2 LQKENI. CDR3 sequence: CASSPQTGGSGYTF. Here the CDR3 DNA reads TGTGCCAGCTCACCCCAGACAGGGGGGTCTGGCTACACCTTC. Using reference TRBV18 and TRBJ1-2 for the parts outside the CDR3, the full variable domain is NAGVMQNPRHLVRRRGQEARLRCSPMKGHSHVYWYRQLPEEGLKFMVYLQKENIIDESGMPKERFSAEFPKEGPSILRIQQVVRGDSAAYFCASSPQTGGSGYTFGSGTRLTVV.

The chain has TRBV4-1 and TRBJ2-6, with D unresolved. Trimming left V 1 base short and J 2 bases short, with 12 bases between. Germline CDR1 is MGHRA and CDR2 is YSYEKL. The CDR3 is 17 residues long. The CDR3 region has the DNA TGCGCCAGCAGCCAAGCTCCTAGAGGTCCTGGGGCCAACGTCCTGACTTTC. Amino acids: CASSQAPRGPGANVLTF.

The CDR3 protein is CASQGKGDLYEQYF. As DNA, the CDR3 is TGTGCCAGCCAGGGGAAGGGTGACCTCTACGAGCAGTACTTC. V gene TRBV7-9 combines with J gene TRBJ2-7; TRBD1 is a possible D gene (6 bases). The V gene lost 8 bases and the J gene lost 3 bases, with 17 bases spanning the gap. Germline V gene sequence: CDR1 SEHNR, CDR2 FQNEAQ (reference sequence). This CDR3 is 14 amino acids long.

In its sample, this clone was seen a few times. This chain uses TRBV2 with TRBJ1-2; D may be TRBD1 (6 bases). V was trimmed by 10 bases and J by 8 bases, leaving 20 bases between them. The CDR3 is 13 residues long. Germline loops: CDR1 SNHLY, CDR2 FYNNEI. DNA for the CDR3: TGTGCCACCTTAGCGGGGGGCCACGGGGGCTACACCTTC. Its translation: CATLAGGHGGYTF.

The chain couples TRBV30 to TRBJ2-7, with D hard to call. V was trimmed by 1 base and J by 3 bases, leaving 13 bases between them. The germline gives CDR1 GTSNPN, CDR2 SVGIG (reference sequence). This CDR3 comprises 14 residues. The CDR3 DNA reads TGTGCCTGGAGTGCCCTCCGAGGTATCTACGAGCAGTACTTC. Amino acid sequence: CAWSALRGIYEQYF.

The CDR3 bases are TGCGCCAGCAGCCCGGGGACAGCCGAACCGTATAGCAATCAGCCCCAGCATTTT. Encoded protein: CASSPGTAEPYSNQPQHF. The rearrangement links TRBV23-1 to TRBJ1-5; TRBD1 matches at 7 bases. TRBV23-1 is given ORF status, its function remaining uncertain. Trimming cost V 6 bases and J 0 bases; bases outside gene matches: 14. This CDR3 has 18 amino acids.

This sequence joins TRBV27 and TRBJ2-7; D uncertain. Germline CDR1 and CDR2: MNHEY and SMNVEV (reference sequence). Trimming took off 2 bases at V and 5 bases at J, with 10 bases between the two ends. The CDR3 length is 13 residues. CDR3 sequence: CASSLTRLNEQYF. The CDR3 bases are TGTGCCAGCAGTTTAACGCGCCTAAACGAGCAGTACTTC.

The rearrangement uses TRBV16 and TRBJ2-7; 7 bases are a match to TRBD1. The CDR3 consists of 14 residues. CDR1 and CDR2 from the germline V gene are KGHSY and FQNENV. J lost 1 base, V lost 4 bases, and 4 bases had no gene match. The CDR3 DNA is TGTGCCAGCAGCCTTGGGACAGTATCCTACGAGCAGTACTTC. Its protein product is CASSLGTVSYEQYF.

This clone was found once. V and J are TRBV11-2 and TRBJ2-7; TRBD1 might be the D (6 bases). CDR3 length: 17 amino acids. Germline CDR1 SGHAT, CDR2 FQNNGV. The V and J ends lost 1 base and 0 bases respectively, with 16 bases between them. This CDR3 reads CASSLVRTALSSYEQYF. CDR3 coding DNA: TGTGCCAGCAGCTTAGTAAGGACAGCCCTGAGCTCCTACGAGCAGTACTTC. Full variable domain (outside the CDR3, taken from reference TRBV11-2 and TRBJ2-7): EAGVAQSPRYKIIEKRQSVAFWCNPISGHATLYWYQQILGQGPKLLIQFQNNGVVDDSQLPKDRFSAERLKGVDSTLKIQPAKLEDSAVYLCASSLVRTALSSYEQYFGPGTRLTVT.

This sequence joins TRBV18 and TRBJ2-2; D uncertain. V was clipped by 2 bases and J by 2 bases, with 9 bases between them. The CDR3 has 15 amino acids. Germline CDR1 KGHSH, CDR2 LQKENI. CDR3 residues: CASSPKTSNTGELFF. The CDR3 nucleotides read TGTGCCAGCTCACCAAAAACATCTAACACCGGGGAGCTGTTTTTT.

The chain employs TRBV4-2 and TRBJ2-5; TRBD2 is a possible D gene (5 bases). The germline gives CDR1 LGHNA, CDR2 YNFKEQ. V was clipped by 1 base and J by 4 bases, with 13 bases between them. The CDR3 runs to 15 residues. This CDR3 reads CASSQAGVARETQYF. Written as DNA, the CDR3 is TGTGCCAGCAGCCAAGCTGGGGTAGCGAGAGAGACCCAGTACTTC.

The chain employs TRBV3-1 (or the pseudogene TRBV3-2) and TRBJ1-2; D is perhaps TRBD1 (6 bases). The V gene lost 5 bases and the J gene lost 9 bases, with 16 bases spanning the gap. The germline V gene encodes CDR1 LGHDT and CDR2 YNNKEL (reference sequence). The CDR3 contains 13 residues. CDR3: CASSGDRGGSYTF. CDR3 nucleotides: TGTGCCAGCAGCGGCGACAGAGGGGGTAGCTACACCTTC.

The chain combines TRBV5-4 with TRBJ2-1; no clear D gene. Per the germline V gene, CDR1 is SGHNT and CDR2 is YYREEE (reference sequence). V was shortened by 2 bases and J by 5 bases, with 17 bases between the two germline ends. This CDR3 has 16 amino acids. CDR3 in amino acids: CASSFPVQPQHNEQFF. For the CDR3, the DNA is TGTGCCAGCAGCTTCCCAGTACAACCGCAACACAATGAGCAGTTCTTC.

The V call is TRBV4-1, the J call TRBJ1-5; TRBD1 might be the D (6 bases). Trimming cost V 3 bases and J 2 bases, with 14 bases left between them. Germline V gene data show CDR1 as MGHRA and CDR2 as YSYEKL. The CDR3 runs 16 residues. The CDR3 sequence is CASSQRGGSGNQPQHF. For the CDR3, the DNA is TGCGCCAGCAGCCAGAGGGGGGGTAGCGGCAATCAGCCCCAGCATTTT.

This clone was observed a single time. The chain's CDR3 is CASSLDAPDSYGYTF. As DNA, the CDR3 is TGTGCCAGCAGCTTAGACGCTCCAGACAGCTATGGCTACACCTTC. V is TRBV7-9 and J is TRBJ1-2, with D maybe TRBD1 (5 bases). The CDR3 covers 15 residues. Per germline, CDR1 SEHNR and CDR2 FQNEAQ (reference sequence). Deletions cut 1 base from V and 4 bases from J, with 13 bases between.

The chain recombines TRBV4-3 with TRBJ1-1, with no clear D. The CDR3 has 16 residues. V was trimmed by 0 bases and J by 4 bases, leaving 15 bases between them. Germline values: CDR1 LGHNA, CDR2 YSLEER. The CDR3 nucleotides read TGCGCCAGCAGCCAAGATACCCTTCCCCGGGGCACTGAAGCTTTCTTT. Its protein is CASSQDTLPRGTEAFF.

The chain couples TRBV3-1 (or the pseudogene TRBV3-2) to TRBJ1-2, with a tentative D call TRBD1 (5 bases). V was cut by 1 base and J by 1 base, with 13 bases left in between. This CDR3 has 16 residues. Per germline, CDR1 LGHDT and CDR2 YNNKEL (reference sequence). CDR3: CASSQVSGGDNYGYTF. As DNA, the CDR3 is TGTGCCAGCAGCCAAGTTTCTGGGGGGGATAACTATGGCTACACCTTC.

The chain combines TRBV28 with TRBJ2-7; 9 positions agree with TRBD1. The CDR3 length is 12 residues. Trimming at V came to 4 bases and at J to 7 bases, leaving 2 bases not matched to a gene. CDR1 is MDHEN and CDR2 is SYDVKM in the germline V gene. The CDR3 bases are TGTGCCAGCAGTTGGACAGGGGTTGAGCAGTACTTC. This codes for CASSWTGVEQYF.

This chain connects TRBV4-2 to TRBJ1-2; 7 bases match TRBD1. The CDR3 contains 13 residues. With 4 bases clipped from V and 8 bases from J, the junction kept 7 bases outside the gene matches. Germline CDR1 LGHNA, CDR2 YNFKEQ. CDR3 region: CASSRGGGWGYTF. Here the CDR3 DNA reads TGTGCCAGCAGCCGAGGGGGCGGCTGGGGCTACACCTTC.

As DNA, the CDR3 is TGTGCCAGCAGCTCTGCTGGCAGGGCGAATGAGCAGTTCTTC. Protein product: CASSSAGRANEQFF. This chain joins TRBV7-2 and TRBJ2-1; D is perhaps TRBD1 (5 bases). The CDR3 totals 14 residues. Germline CDR1 is SGHTA and CDR2 is FQGNSA. V gave up 4 bases and J gave up 7 bases, with 14 bases separating them. Full variable domain (missing parts from reference TRBV7-2 and TRBJ2-1): GAGVSQSPSNKVTEKGKDVELRCDPISGHTALYWYRQSLGQGLEFLIYFQGNSAPDKSGLPSDRFSAERTGGSVSTLTIQRTQQEDSAVYLCASSSAGRANEQFFGPGTRLTVL.

The chain couples TRBV9 to TRBJ1-1, with D tentatively TRBD1 (5 bases). CDR3 length equals 18 residues. V was clipped by 0 bases and J by 4 bases, with 22 bases between them. Germline V gene sequence: CDR1 SGDLS, CDR2 YYNGEE. CDR3 in amino acids: CASSVVVGRGSIGTEAFF. The CDR3 DNA reads as TGTGCCAGCAGCGTAGTCGTTGGGCGGGGCTCCATCGGCACTGAAGCTTTCTTT.